This T cell receptor (beta chain) was retrieved from a study of Graves' ophthalmopathy and Graves' hyperthyroidism. Study outcomes and limitations: Blood also contained most of the expanded thyroid clonotypes above 0.001 frequency.

Germline V lookup: CDR1 ENHRY, CDR2 SYGVKD. With 10 bases clipped from V and 7 bases from J, the junction kept 15 bases outside the gene matches. The CDR3 totals 14 residues. Turning to this clonotype: Its cognate antigen is unknown.

The authors amplified TCR beta CDR3 regions, and they did so from RNA transcripts for repertoire sequencing. The workflow started with a first-round RT-PCR run with HTBI primers and then moved on to a second-round multiplex PCR. TCRdb passed the multiplex PCR reads through MiXCR, listing each CDR3 protein once. The table records over 650,000 distinct CDR3 sequences, under 50% of them present only once. The V call is TRBV10-3, the J call TRBJ2-7; 8 bases line up with TRBD1. Source material: peripheral blood. The TCR originated in an adult man with Graves' ophthalmopathy. The CDR3 loop is CASSPGQGTWEQYF. The CDR3 DNA follows: TGTGCCAGCAGCCCTGGACAGGGAACATGGGAGCAGTACTTC.